These 20 T cell receptor beta chains came from one sample sequenced in a study of beta chain features in type 1 diabetes. cDNA synthesis used the whole RNA isolate, giving expressed TCRB sequences. Some clones are missing from TCRdb's copy, which holds only in-frame ones; the method was immunoSEQ multiplex PCR. The table lists some 160,000 clones, 7% to 9.5% of them singletons, with about 0.75% in the top ten. Study-level findings and limits: Shorter TCRB CDR3s, moderately but significantly so, marked every one of the four CD4+ subsets in Type 1 diabetes patients.

For these receptors, no antigen is known. Sequencing used central memory CD4+ T cells from blood. Source of these receptors: a woman aged 30 to 39 with type 1 diabetes.

The chain is built from TRBV7-8 and TRBJ1-5; D is possibly TRBD1 (5 bases). There are 16 residues in the CDR3. V gave up 4 bases and J gave up 5 bases, with 18 bases separating them. In germline, CDR1 is SGHVS, CDR2 FQNEAQ. As DNA, the CDR3 is TGTGCCAGCAGCTCTACCGGATTTTTACAGGATCAGCCCCAGCATTTT. The encoded protein is CASSSTGFLQDQPQHF.

As regards this clone: This specimen includes other DNA sequences encoding the same CDR3. This sequence joins TRBV7-2 and TRBJ2-3, with unresolved D. Germline loops: CDR1 SGHTA, CDR2 FQGNSA. This CDR3 has 12 residues. The V gene lost 6 bases and the J gene lost 3 bases, with 7 bases spanning the gap. The CDR3 region is CASSLYTDTQYF. The CDR3 DNA follows: TGTGCCAGCAGTTTGTATACAGATACGCAGTATTTT.

This clone was detected only a few times. The CDR3 loop is CASSSTHVDRAGYTF. For the CDR3, the DNA is TGTGCCAGCAGCTCTACCCACGTGGACAGGGCAGGCTACACCTTC. The chain carries TRBV11-3 and TRBJ1-2; TRBD1 matches 8 bases. The germline gives CDR1 SGHNT, CDR2 YENEEA. The V and J ends lost 4 bases and 8 bases, in that order; junction bases with no gene match: 12. The CDR3 loop spans 15 amino acids.

This clone was observed a few times. The chain is built from TRBV27 and TRBJ1-1; D is unresolved. V shed 5 bases and J shed 3 bases, with 13 bases lying between them. Germline CDR1 reads MNHEY; CDR2 reads SMNVEV (reference sequence). The CDR3 is made up of 14 amino acids. CDR3 nucleotide sequence: TGTGCCAGCAGTCCTTCACAGTTGGACACTGAAGCTTTCTTT. As protein: CASSPSQLDTEAFF.

A few counts support this clone. This chain uses TRBV7-8 with TRBJ2-1; 7 nucleotides align to TRBD2. The CDR3 consists of 14 residues. V dropped 5 bases and J dropped 6; count of bases not matched to a gene: 7. Germline CDR1 reads SGHVS; CDR2 reads FQNEAQ. This chain's CDR3 is CASSNAGRLNEQFF. The CDR3 DNA reads as TGTGCCAGCAGCAACGCCGGGAGGCTCAATGAGCAGTTCTTC.

This clone was counted at least ten times. The rearrangement joins TRBV28 to TRBJ2-7; possibly TRBD1 for D (5 bases). Deletions cut 3 bases from V and 0 bases from J, with 18 bases between. The CDR3 covers 17 residues. The germline gives CDR1 MDHEN, CDR2 SYDVKM. The CDR3 DNA sequence: TGTGCCAGCAGTTTGGTACCGGGCGCAGGGTCCTCCTACGAGCAGTACTTC. This gives the protein CASSLVPGAGSSYEQYF.

This clone turned up a few times. The V and J genes are TRBV15 and TRBJ1-3; D is possibly TRBD1 (5 bases). CDR3 length equals 16 residues. Germline-derived CDR1 and CDR2 are LNHNV and YYDKDF (reference sequence). The V gene lost 0 bases and the J gene lost 4 bases, with 13 bases spanning the gap. The CDR3 sequence: CATSRDPGTGGNTIYF. The CDR3 nucleotides are TGTGCCACCAGCAGAGATCCAGGGACTGGCGGAAACACCATATATTTT.

This clone was recorded a few times. This chain joins TRBV30 and TRBJ2-7, with 8 bases that match TRBD2. Germline V gene sequence: CDR1 GTSNPN, CDR2 SVGIG (reference sequence). The V segment lost 3 bases and the J segment 0 bases; nucleotides outside the gene matches: 7. The CDR3 is made up of 15 amino acids. The CDR3 loop is CAWRSVAGGSYEQYF. CDR3 coding DNA: TGTGCCTGGAGGTCCGTGGCGGGAGGCTCCTACGAGCAGTACTTC.

The J gene is TRBJ2-1, the V gene TRBV11-2; 10 bases map to TRBD2. V gave up 5 bases and J gave up 3 bases; unmatched junction bases: 4. CDR1 is SGHAT and CDR2 is FQNNGV in the germline V gene. The CDR3 contains 15 residues. In DNA form, the CDR3 reads TGTGCCAGCAGCGTCGCTAGCGGGAGCTACAATGAGCAGTTCTTC. Translation gives CASSVASGSYNEQFF.

This clone has a handful of counts. The chain employs TRBV7-9 and TRBJ2-5, with unresolved D. Germline V CDR1 and CDR2: SEHNR, FQNEAQ (reference sequence). V gave up 8 bases and J gave up 5 bases, with 9 bases separating them. The CDR3 sequence is 11 residues long. The CDR3, as DNA: TGTGCCAGCCAGAGGCTTGAGACCCAGTACTTC. Translating gives CASQRLETQYF.

This clone turned up a few times. DNA for the CDR3: TGCAGCATGACTCAGGGTGGAGATGGCTACACCTTC. As protein: CSMTQGGDGYTF. The rearrangement links TRBV29-1 to TRBJ1-2; the D gene is possibly TRBD1 (5 bases). This CDR3 has 12 amino acids. Germline CDR1 SQVTM, CDR2 ANQGSEA. Trimming removed 8 bases from V and 6 bases from J, with 16 bases in between.

This clone appeared a few times. The chain combines TRBV2 with TRBJ2-7; 11 bases agree with TRBD1. There are 15 residues in the CDR3. Germline assignment: CDR1 SNHLY and CDR2 FYNNEI. After removal of 6 bases from V and 7 bases from J, the junction contained 11 bases not matched to a gene. The CDR3 nucleotides are TGTGCCAGCAGCTTTACCGGGACAGGGGGGGGAGAGCAGTACTTC. As protein: CASSFTGTGGGEQYF.

This clone was observed a few times. The chain uses TRBV6-5 and TRBJ1-5; D not resolved. This CDR3 is built from 15 residues. Trimming removed 0 bases at V and 0 bases at J, with 6 bases between. Looked up from germline, CDR1 is MNHEY and CDR2 is SVGAGI. The CDR3 is CASSYSGSSNQPQHF. The CDR3 nucleotides are TGTGCCAGCAGTTACTCGGGCAGTAGCAATCAGCCCCAGCATTTT.

The chain has TRBV28 and TRBJ2-5; TRBD1 agrees at 12 bases. Germline CDR1 and CDR2: MDHEN and SYDVKM. J lost 5 bases, V lost 4 bases, and 5 bases had no gene match. The CDR3 loop spans 15 amino acids. The CDR3, as DNA: TGTGCCAGCAGTTGGGGACAGGGGGCGCGTGAGACCCAGTACTTC. This encodes CASSWGQGARETQYF.

This clone has just a few counts. The chain links TRBV28 to TRBJ1-2; the D gene is possibly TRBD1 (6 bases). Trimming stripped 10 bases from V and 8 bases from J, with 17 bases between. This CDR3 contains 12 residues. The germline gives CDR1 MDHEN, CDR2 SYDVKM. CDR3 nucleotide sequence: TGTGCCATCGCCGGGACATCTCGCGGCTACACCTTC. It codes for CAIAGTSRGYTF.

The chain is built from TRBV19 and TRBJ1-2; 10 nucleotides line up with TRBD1. This CDR3 is 15 amino acids long. Germline V gene data show CDR1 as LNHDA and CDR2 as SQIVND (reference sequence). Unmatched junction bases numbered 8, after V lost 2 bases and J lost 8 bases. CDR3 loop: CASSITWGQGRGYTF. CDR3 coding DNA: TGTGCCAGTAGTATAACCTGGGGACAGGGGAGAGGCTACACCTTC.

The chain uses TRBV6-5 and TRBJ2-7, with TRBD2 matching over 8 bases. This CDR3 is 15 amino acids long. V was clipped by 0 bases and J by 2 bases; unmatched bases: 3. Germline values: CDR1 MNHEY, CDR2 SVGAGI. This chain's CDR3 is CASSYSAGLAYEQYF. DNA for the CDR3: TGTGCCAGCAGTTACTCTGCGGGACTAGCCTACGAGCAGTACTTC.

The chain joins TRBV30 to TRBJ2-7; 7 bases line up with TRBD2. CDR1 and CDR2 (germline): GTSNPN, SVGIG (reference sequence). This CDR3 region has 15 residues. V was clipped by 4 bases and J by 7 bases; unmatched bases: 16. The CDR3 region has the DNA TGTGCCTGGACCTATAGGGGCGGGAGTAAGGGAGAGCAGTACTTC. Protein product: CAWTYRGGSKGEQYF.

This chain connects TRBV28 to TRBJ2-1; the D is unclear. Germline CDR1 and CDR2: MDHEN and SYDVKM. This CDR3 region has 14 residues. The ends were cut back, 6 bases at V and 2 bases at J, with 11 bases in the middle. This CDR3 reads CASSTALPYNEQFF. The CDR3 region has the DNA TGTGCCAGCAGCACAGCTTTACCCTACAATGAGCAGTTCTTC.

This clone has more than one count but fewer than ten. In DNA form, the CDR3 reads TGTGCCAGCAGCGCGCCCCAGGGGGCTGGGGCCAACGTCCTGACTTTC. This codes for CASSAPQGAGANVLTF. The chain uses TRBV28 and TRBJ2-6, with 7 bases that match TRBD1. Trimming at V came to 6 bases and at J to 2 bases, leaving 7 bases not matched to a gene. Per the germline V gene, CDR1 is MDHEN and CDR2 is SYDVKM. The CDR3 runs to 16 residues.